The sequence of this T cell receptor (beta chain) was determined in a study of blood T cell repertoires in COVID-19. Original processing methods: How many nucleated cells were present was estimated from reference gene primer amplification. This table comes from immunoSEQ multiplex PCR, and its TCRdb copy is limited to in-frame clones, with some not included. That table is the source of V, J and clone size, and D and trimming were worked out from the DNA. Among approximately 70,000 clones listed, 87% were seen once. The trim removed 3 bases at V and 11 bases at J, leaving 7 bases unmatched. Germline V gene sequence: CDR1 SGDLS, CDR2 YYNGEE. The CDR3 is made up of 14 amino acids.

The sequencing sample was made of peripheral blood. The chain carries TRBV9 and TRBJ2-7; 14 nucleotides match TRBD2. The clonotype was recovered from a man aged 45-65 years with active COVID-19. CDR3 amino acids: CASSAGTSGGSKYF. Written as DNA, the CDR3 is TGTGCCAGCAGCGCCGGGACTAGCGGGGGTTCTAAGTACTTC.